The present entry profiles one T cell receptor (beta chain) with its context. TCRdb's copy holds only in-frame clones and misses some; the assay was immunoSEQ multiplex PCR. The profile shows some 65,000 clones, about nine tenths of them singletons. This sample is drawn from a study of OX40 agonist ivuxolimab in advanced cancers. This receptor was identified in an adult with an advanced solid tumor such as melanoma, head and neck, liver or kidney cancer. The material was CD4+ or CD8+ T cells sorted from blood, obtained in a trial of the OX40 agonist ivuxolimab.

The CDR3 DNA follows: TGCGCCAGCAGCCCTCCCGGACTAGGCCATGAGCAGTTCTTC. Translated: CASSPPGLGHEQFF. This chain connects TRBV4-3 to TRBJ2-1; 7 bases map to TRBD2. CDR1 is LGHNA, CDR2 YSLEER, per germline. Trimming took 4 bases from V and 8 from J; bases not matched to a gene: 8. The CDR3 has 14 residues.